The T cell receptor (beta chain) under discussion was sequenced for a study of T cell repertoires in cytomegalovirus infection. TCRdb re-derived calls from the reads in MiXCR, one entry per CDR3 protein. The table includes about 900,000 distinct CDR3 sequences, 30% to 40% detected once. This clonotype was picked up many times. Its target is unknown. The CDR3 length is 16 residues. Trimming took 5 bases from V and 2 from J, leaving 16 bases between them. Germline V gives CDR1 MNHEY, CDR2 SMNVEV (reference sequence). Points from the study as a whole: In two of eight donors, the top clonotype was HLA-C-restricted CMV-specific.

The chain couples TRBV27 to TRBJ2-1; the D gene is possibly TRBD1 (6 bases). Sequenced material: cultured CD8+ T cells from PBMCs, taken from culture after CMV antigen stimulation. This TCR was sampled from a human donor in good health (CMV status not recorded). Some clones in this sample may be carry-over from other donors' samples. The CDR3 region has the DNA TGTGCCAGCAGTCCCCCGGACAGAGTTACCTACAATGAGCAGTTCTTC. Its translation is CASSPPDRVTYNEQFF.